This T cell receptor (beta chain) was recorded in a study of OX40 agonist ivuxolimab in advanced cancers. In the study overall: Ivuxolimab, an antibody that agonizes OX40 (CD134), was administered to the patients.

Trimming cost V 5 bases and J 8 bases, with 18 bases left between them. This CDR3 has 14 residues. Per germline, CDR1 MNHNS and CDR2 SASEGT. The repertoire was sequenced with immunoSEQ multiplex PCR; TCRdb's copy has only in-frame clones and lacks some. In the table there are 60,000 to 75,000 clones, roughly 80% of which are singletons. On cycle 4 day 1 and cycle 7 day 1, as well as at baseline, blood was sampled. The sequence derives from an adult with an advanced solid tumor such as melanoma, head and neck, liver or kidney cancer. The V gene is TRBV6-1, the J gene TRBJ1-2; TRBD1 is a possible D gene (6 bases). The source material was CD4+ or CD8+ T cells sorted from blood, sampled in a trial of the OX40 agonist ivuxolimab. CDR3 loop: CASSTTRGLIGYTF. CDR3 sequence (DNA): TGTGCCAGCAGTACGACCAGGGGTTTAATCGGCTACACCTTC.